This TCR beta chain emerged from a study of human T cells and chemical hapten exposure. About the research overall: The study traced per-sample TCR yield variation mainly to small differences in pooled library volumes.

Points from the study as a whole: TCRs at high frequency, those above 1 in 1000, did not change with DPC sensitization.

The ends were cut back, 9 bases at V and 10 bases at J, with 16 bases in the middle. Germline V gene sequence: CDR1 MDHEN, CDR2 SYDVKM. The CDR3 spans 13 residues. This clonotype has ten or more counts. Its antigen is unknown. Total RNA came from unfractionated whole blood. Unique molecular identifiers were attached to individual cDNA molecules within the library. In the original workflow: A per-sample median of about 96,000 TCRs was observed, with a range of roughly 20,000 to 690,600. TCRdb recomputed calls from the 5' RACE reads with MiXCR, one row per CDR3 protein. The V and J calls and clone size come from TCRdb's table, not from the authors' own analysis. The sample has 120,000 to 150,000 distinct CDR3 sequences; about 4.3% are singletons.

The TCR originated in a female donor in good health. The J gene is TRBJ1-6, the V gene TRBV28; D remains ambiguous. The chain's CDR3 is CASRVQSGSPLHF. In DNA form, the CDR3 reads TGTGCCAGTCGCGTACAATCGGGGTCACCCCTCCACTTT.